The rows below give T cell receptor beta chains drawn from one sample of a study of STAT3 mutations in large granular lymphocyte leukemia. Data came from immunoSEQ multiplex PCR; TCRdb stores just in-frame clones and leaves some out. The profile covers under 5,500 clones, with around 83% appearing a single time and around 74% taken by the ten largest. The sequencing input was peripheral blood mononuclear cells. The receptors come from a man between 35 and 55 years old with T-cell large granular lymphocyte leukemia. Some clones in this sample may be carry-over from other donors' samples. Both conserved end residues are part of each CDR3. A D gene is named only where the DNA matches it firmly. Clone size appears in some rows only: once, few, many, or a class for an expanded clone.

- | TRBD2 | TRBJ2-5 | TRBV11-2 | TGTGCCAGCAGCTTCTCAGGACTAGGAGGGGAGACCCAGTACTTC | CASSFSGLGGETQYF
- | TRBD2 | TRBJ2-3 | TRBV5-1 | TGCGCCAGCAGCAGCGGGGGGCAACCAGATACGCAGTATTTT | CASSSGGQPDTQYF
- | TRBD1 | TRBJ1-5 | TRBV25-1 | TGTGCCAGCAGGTCAGGGGGGGGAGTTGATCAGCCCCAGCATTTT | CASRSGGGVDQPQHF
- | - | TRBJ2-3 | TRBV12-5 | TGTGCTAGTGGTTTGGGTGTATCTAGCACAGATACGCAGTATTTT | CASGLGVSSTDTQYF
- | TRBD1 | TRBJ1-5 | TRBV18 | TGTGCCAGCTCTCTCGACAGGGGGGAGCCCCAGCATTTT | CASSLDRGEPQHF
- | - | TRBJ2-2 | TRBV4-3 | TGCGCCAGCAGCCAAGACTGGGACTCCGGGCTGGGGGAGCTGTTTTTT | CASSQDWDSGLGELFF
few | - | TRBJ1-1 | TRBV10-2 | TGCGCCACCAAACAGGAGTTGAACACTGAAGCTTTCTTT | CATKQELNTEAFF
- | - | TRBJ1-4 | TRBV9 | TGTGCCAGCAACAGGGCTGGATGGAATGAAAAACTGTTTTTT | CASNRAGWNEKLFF
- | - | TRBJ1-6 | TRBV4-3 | TGCGCCAGCAGCCAAGATAGGGGTAATTCACCCCTCCACTTT | CASSQDRGNSPLHF
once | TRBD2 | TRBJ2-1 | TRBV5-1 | TGCGCCAGCAGCTTGAGGCTAGCGGGGGGCAATGAGCAGTTCTTC | CASSLRLAGGNEQFF
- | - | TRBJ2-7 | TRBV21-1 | TGTGCCAGCAGCCGGGACACCTACGAGCAGTACTTC | CASSRDTYEQYF
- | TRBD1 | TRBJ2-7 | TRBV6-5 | TGTGCCAGCAGTTTATTGACAGGGAGCTACGAGCAGTACTTC | CASSLLTGSYEQYF
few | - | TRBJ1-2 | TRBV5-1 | TGCGCCAGCAGCTTCGGTTGGGGGCGGCGAGGCTACACCTTC | CASSFGWGRRGYTF
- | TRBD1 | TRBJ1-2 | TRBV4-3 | TGCGCCAGCAGCCAAGGGTATGCCGGACAGGGGTCGCATGGCTACACCTTC | CASSQGYAGQGSHGYTF
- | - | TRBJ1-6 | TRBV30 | TGTGCCTGCCAGACTCGACAGTCCTATAATTCACCCCTCCACTTT | CACQTRQSYNSPLHF
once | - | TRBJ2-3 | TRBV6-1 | TGTGCCAGCAGTGAAGCGCAAAGGGATAGAGGATTT | CASSEAQRDRGF
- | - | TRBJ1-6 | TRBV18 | TGTGCCAGCTCACCGAGGGGTCTGGATTCACCCCTCCACTTT | CASSPRGLDSPLHF
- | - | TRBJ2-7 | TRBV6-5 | TGTGCCAGCAGTTACTCGCGCCTTCAGCTCAACTACGAGCAGTACTTC | CASSYSRLQLNYEQYF
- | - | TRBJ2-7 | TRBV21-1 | TGTGCCAGCAGCAACCCGGGACAGGGATACGAGCAGTACTTC | CASSNPGQGYEQYF
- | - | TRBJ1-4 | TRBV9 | TGTGCCAGCAGCGTAGAGGGTTTCGCTAATGAAAAACTGTTTTTT | CASSVEGFANEKLFF